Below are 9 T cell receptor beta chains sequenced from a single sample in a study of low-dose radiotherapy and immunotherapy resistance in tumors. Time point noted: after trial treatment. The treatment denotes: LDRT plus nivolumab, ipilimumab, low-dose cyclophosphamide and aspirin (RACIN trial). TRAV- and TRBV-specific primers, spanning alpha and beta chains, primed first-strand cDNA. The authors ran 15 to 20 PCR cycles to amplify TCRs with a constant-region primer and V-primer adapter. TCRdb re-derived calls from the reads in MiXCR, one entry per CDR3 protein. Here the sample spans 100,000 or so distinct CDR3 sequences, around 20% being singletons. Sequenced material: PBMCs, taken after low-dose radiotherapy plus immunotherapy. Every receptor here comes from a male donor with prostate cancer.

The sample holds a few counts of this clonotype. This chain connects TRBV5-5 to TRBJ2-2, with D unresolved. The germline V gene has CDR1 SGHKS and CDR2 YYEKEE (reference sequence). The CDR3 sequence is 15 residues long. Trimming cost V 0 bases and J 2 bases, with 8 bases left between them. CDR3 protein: CASSLVPGNTGELFF. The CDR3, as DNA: TGTGCCAGCAGCTTGGTTCCAGGAAACACCGGGGAGCTGTTTTTT.

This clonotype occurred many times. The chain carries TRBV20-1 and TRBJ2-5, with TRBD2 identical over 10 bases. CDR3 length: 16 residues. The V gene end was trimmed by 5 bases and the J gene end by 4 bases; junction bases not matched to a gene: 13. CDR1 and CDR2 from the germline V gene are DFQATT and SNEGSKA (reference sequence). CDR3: CSAFLAGVTRGETQYF. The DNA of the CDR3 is TGCAGTGCTTTTCTAGCGGGGGTCACCAGAGGAGAGACCCAGTACTTC.

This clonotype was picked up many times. CDR3 nucleotides: TGCAGTGCTAGAGGCTCCGCCAGCCTGAACACTGAAGCTTTCTTT. The encoded protein is CSARGSASLNTEAFF. This chain connects TRBV20-1 to TRBJ1-1; no definite D call. Germline V gene data show CDR1 as DFQATT and CDR2 as SNEGSKA (reference sequence). V shed 1 base and J shed 0 bases, with 12 bases lying between them. CDR3 length: 15 residues.

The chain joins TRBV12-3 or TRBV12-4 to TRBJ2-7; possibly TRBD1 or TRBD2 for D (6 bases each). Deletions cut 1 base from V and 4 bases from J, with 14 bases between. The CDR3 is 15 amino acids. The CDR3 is CASSLGSGGGYEQYF. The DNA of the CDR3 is TGTGCCAGCAGTTTAGGGTCCGGGGGCGGGTACGAGCAGTACTTC.

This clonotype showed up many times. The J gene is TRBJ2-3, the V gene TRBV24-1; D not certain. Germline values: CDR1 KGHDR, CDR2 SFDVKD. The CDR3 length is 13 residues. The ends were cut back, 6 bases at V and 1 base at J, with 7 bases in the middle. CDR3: CATSRQGTDTQYF. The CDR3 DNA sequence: TGTGCCACCAGTAGGCAGGGCACAGATACGCAGTATTTT.

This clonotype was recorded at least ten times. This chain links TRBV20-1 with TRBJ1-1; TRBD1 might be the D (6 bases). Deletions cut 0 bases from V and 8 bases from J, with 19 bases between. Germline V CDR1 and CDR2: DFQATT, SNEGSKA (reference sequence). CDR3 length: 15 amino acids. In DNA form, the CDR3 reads TGCAGTGCTAGAGATGGGGGCGCGAGCTTTCGGGAAGCTTTCTTT. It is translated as CSARDGGASFREAFF.

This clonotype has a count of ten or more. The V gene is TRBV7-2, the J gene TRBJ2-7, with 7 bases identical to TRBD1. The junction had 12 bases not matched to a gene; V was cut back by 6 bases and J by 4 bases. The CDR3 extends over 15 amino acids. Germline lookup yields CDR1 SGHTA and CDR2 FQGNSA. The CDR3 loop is CASSSAGTAAYEQYF. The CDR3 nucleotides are TGTGCCAGCAGTTCGGCCGGGACAGCGGCATACGAGCAGTACTTC. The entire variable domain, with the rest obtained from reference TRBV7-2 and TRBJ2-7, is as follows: GAGVSQSPSNKVTEKGKDVELRCDPISGHTALYWYRQSLGQGLEFLIYFQGNSAPDKSGLPSDRFSAERTGGSVSTLTIQRTQQEDSAVYLCASSSAGTAAYEQYFGPGTRLTVT.

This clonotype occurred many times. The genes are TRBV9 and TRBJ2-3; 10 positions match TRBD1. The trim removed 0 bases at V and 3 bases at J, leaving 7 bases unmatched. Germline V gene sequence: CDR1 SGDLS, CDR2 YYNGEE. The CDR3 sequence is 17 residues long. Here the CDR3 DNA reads TGTGCCAGCAGCGTAGCGGTTGGGGACAGGGGTACAGATACGCAGTATTTT. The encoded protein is CASSVAVGDRGTDTQYF.

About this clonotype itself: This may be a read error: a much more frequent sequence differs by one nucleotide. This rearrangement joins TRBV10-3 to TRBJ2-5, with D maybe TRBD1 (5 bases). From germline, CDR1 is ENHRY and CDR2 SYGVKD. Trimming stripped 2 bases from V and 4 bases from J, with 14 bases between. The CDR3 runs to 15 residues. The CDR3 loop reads CAISEPIGAGETQYF. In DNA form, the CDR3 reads TGTGCCATCAGTGAGCCGATAGGGGCTGGAGAGACCCAGTACTTC.